This T cell receptor beta chain came from a study of control samples from healthy donors and cancer patients. Method: immunoSEQ multiplex PCR; TCRdb's copy keeps in-frame clones and lacks some. The sample yields around 100,000 clones, just over 85% seen once. V was pared by 1 base and J by 1 base, with 7 bases of the junction left unmatched. Germline lookup yields CDR1 LGHDT and CDR2 YNNKEL (reference sequence). This CDR3 contains 17 residues. Specimen: blood. The TCR comes from a young man in good health. The chain employs TRBV3-1 (or the pseudogene TRBV3-2) and TRBJ2-3; TRBD2 matches at 8 bases. The CDR3 loop is CASSQVSAGVGTDTQYF. CDR3 coding DNA: TGTGCCAGCAGCCAAGTGTCAGCGGGAGTTGGCACAGATACGCAGTATTTT.